What follows are 10 T cell receptor beta chains derived from one specimen sequenced in a study of tumor-infiltrating lymphocytes in primary liver carcinoma. Co-extracted RNA and DNA came from approximately 20-30 mg of unsorted bulk tissue. Total RNA (approximately 500 ng) served as template for TCR beta cDNA synthesis primed by a constant-region primer. Three nested multiplex PCR rounds, a slightly modified ARM-PCR, produced the libraries for TCR beta. The study ran its first two PCR rounds for nine to eleven cycles each, using TRBV1-TRBV30 forward primers and a C-beta reverse primer. Via MiXCR, TCRdb re-called the multiplex PCR reads, giving one row per CDR3 protein. The top ten hold 27% of the sample, which has over 75,000 distinct CDR3 sequences, less than 75% seen once. The sample was tumor-adjacent normal liver tissue. The receptors originated from a man in his forties with primary liver carcinoma and hepatitis B virus infection.

A word on this clonotype: Relative to the germline gene, one junction end is altered; a read error may explain this. The genes are TRBV11-2 and TRBJ1-4; tentatively, D is TRBD1 (6 bases). Germline V lookup: CDR1 SGHAT, CDR2 FQNNGV. The CDR3 extends over 13 amino acids. Here the CDR3 DNA reads TGTGCCAGCAACTTAACAGGGAGTGAAAAACTGTCTTTT. Amino acids: CASNLTGSEKLSF.

With respect to this clonotype: Germline is not matched at one junction end, which may reflect a read error. The chain has TRBV10-3 and TRBJ1-5; a possible D gene is TRBD1 (5 bases). The germline V gene has CDR1 ENHRY and CDR2 SYGVKD. The CDR3 totals 17 residues. The CDR3 reads CAISPSAGVHSNQTQHF. As DNA, the CDR3 is TGTGCCATCAGTCCAAGTGCGGGGGTCCATAGCAATCAGACCCAGCATTTT.

Turning to this clonotype: Since the CDR3 does not end with the conserved phenylalanine or tryptophan, this likely comes from a read error. The chain has TRBV11-3 and TRBJ2-1; D is perhaps TRBD2 (6 bases). The CDR3 sequence is 14 residues long. CDR1 and CDR2 from the germline V gene are SGHNT and YENEEA. V was cut by 1 base and J by 6 bases, with 10 bases left in between. The CDR3 sequence is CASSLVWTTNEQFL. The CDR3 region has the DNA TGTGCCAGCAGCTTAGTCTGGACTACCAATGAGCAGTTCCTC.

With regard to this clonotype: Compared with germline, one end of the junction differs, possibly owing to a read error. V gene TRBV6-1 combines with J gene TRBJ2-3; 7 nucleotides agree with TRBD2. This CDR3 has 18 residues. Germline V gene lookup returns CDR1 MNHNS and CDR2 SASEGT. The CDR3 region is CASSGPVSGPYSTDTQYF. CDR3 DNA sequence: TGTGCCAGCAGTGGACCAGTTAGCGGGCCGTATAGCACAGATACGCAATATTTT.

Comments on this clonotype: A much larger clone differs by one base, so this may be a read error. This chain joins TRBV4-1 and TRBJ1-2; a possible D gene is TRBD1 (6 bases). Germline V gene data show CDR1 as MGHRA and CDR2 as YSYEKL. This CDR3 region has 14 residues. The CDR3 DNA reads as TGCGCCAGCAGCGAAGAACCGGGGGCCTATGGCTACACCTTC. Translating it yields CASSEEPGAYGYTF.

This clonotype is termed large. The chain couples TRBV11-2 to TRBJ2-5; weak D call: TRBD1 (6 bases). This CDR3 has 17 residues. The V gene lost 1 base and the J gene lost 2 bases, with 17 bases spanning the gap. Germline CDR1 is SGHAT and CDR2 is FQNNGV. The chain's CDR3 is CASSLVSGGSRQETQYF. Here the CDR3 DNA reads TGTGCCAGCAGCTTAGTCAGTGGGGGCAGTCGGCAAGAGACCCAGTACTTC.

V usage is TRBV29-1 and J usage is TRBJ2-7, with 9 positions matching TRBD1. After removal of 6 bases from V and 2 bases from J, the junction contained 5 bases not matched to a gene. The CDR3 covers 13 residues. The germline V gene encodes CDR1 SQVTM and CDR2 ANQGSEA. CDR3: CSVRQGVAYEQYF. CDR3 coding DNA: TGCAGCGTCCGACAGGGGGTCGCCTACGAGCAGTACTTC.

Comments on this clonotype: At one of its ends the junction is not consistent with the germline gene, which may arise from a read error. The chain joins TRBV10-3 to TRBJ1-5, with 7 bases matching TRBD1. The J call may be in error: the DNA end matches TRBJ2-3 better. Germline V gene lookup returns CDR1 ENHRY and CDR2 SYGVKD. The CDR3 is 13 amino acids. The CDR3 DNA reads TGTGCAATCAGTGCCGACAGGGACGGGCCCCAGTATTTT. Protein sequence: CAISADRDGPQYF.

This clonotype has a count of ten or more. J is TRBJ1-1 and V is TRBV6-6; a weak D match, TRBD1 (6 bases). V was cut by 2 bases and J by 8 bases, with 12 bases left in between. This CDR3 has 13 residues. CDR1 is MNHNY, CDR2 SVGAGI, per germline (reference sequence). CDR3 in amino acids: CASSYNREGEAFF. The DNA for the CDR3 is TGTGCCAGCAGTTACAACAGGGAGGGAGAAGCTTTCTTT.

In its sample, this clonotype ranks as medium-sized. The V call is TRBV11-2, the J call TRBJ2-2; 10 bases fit TRBD1. Germline trimming cut 4 bases from V and 1 base from J; bases unmatched to any gene: 3. The length of the CDR3 is 16 residues. The germline CDR1 and CDR2 sequences are SGHAT and FQNNGV. The CDR3 DNA is TGTGCCAGCAGCTGGGGACAGGGGTTGAACACCGGGGAGCTGTTTTTT. This translates into CASSWGQGLNTGELFF. Full variable domain (rest looked up from reference TRBV11-2 and TRBJ2-2): EAGVAQSPRYKIIEKRQSVAFWCNPISGHATLYWYQQILGQGPKLLIQFQNNGVVDDSQLPKDRFSAERLKGVDSTLKIQPAKLEDSAVYLCASSWGQGLNTGELFFGEGSRLTVL.